The sample holds one count of the clone carrying this TCR beta chain. Its specificity is not known. The sample originates from a study of high-grade serous ovarian cancer treatment subgroups. Study summary: On average, roughly 14,000 reads and under 9,000 unique TCR beta rearrangements were obtained per sample. General study points: Different patients shared almost no repertoire; same-patient tumors shared about 0.11 to 0.85. Repertoire analysis covered CDR3 alone, not CDR1 or CDR2. TCR clonal relatedness correlated positively with neoantigen level.

The data were produced by immunoSEQ multiplex PCR, yet TCRdb's version contains in-frame clones alone and is incomplete. The data hold about 16,000 clones, with 73% observed a single time. J lost 3 bases, V lost 6 bases, and 8 bases had no gene match. The CDR3 spans 15 residues. Germline lookup yields CDR1 KGHSH and CDR2 LQKENI. The tumor samples were collected prior to definitive surgery or chemotherapy. The chain links TRBV18 to TRBJ1-5; 7 bases are shared with TRBD1. The sequence derives from a human donor with high-grade serous ovarian cancer. The specimen was tumor tissue. CDR3 protein: CASSLDRTPNQPQHF. In DNA form, the CDR3 reads TGTGCCAGCTCGCTGGACAGGACCCCCAATCAGCCCCAGCATTTT.